Listed here are 7 T cell receptor beta chains from one sample, sequenced in a study of T cells in Graves' hyperthyroidism and ophthalmopathy (dated 2019 in TCRdb). The receptor library was made with multiplex PCR. The instrument given in TCRdb is Illumina HiSeq 2000. The TCR beta CDR3 regions were amplified from RNA transcripts. For the first round of RT-PCR on the TCR CDR3, the HTBI primer set was used together with the Qiagen OneStep RT-PCR kit. The public reads were quality trimmed at Q25 with fastp and then assembled into clones with MiXCR by TCRdb, keeping productive beta chains. All rows with the same CDR3 protein become a single entry with the most common DNA and genes. The sample table lists hundreds of thousands of distinct CDR3 sequences, 14% of them with a count of one. The ten largest clones take up around 25% of the sample. The material sequenced was blood. The receptors stem from a woman aged 25-40 years with Graves' hyperthyroidism.

Concerning this clonotype itself: At one boundary the junction diverges from the germline segment, which might be a read error. The V call is TRBV7-2, the J call TRBJ2-7; no clear D. From germline, CDR1 is SGHTA and CDR2 FQGNSA. This CDR3 is 15 amino acids long. The CDR3 protein is CASSPSLIFSHEQYF. CDR3 coding DNA: TGTGCCAGCAGCCCCTCGCTAATATTCTCCCACGAGCAGTACTTC.

This chain joins TRBV15 and TRBJ1-5, with a possible D match to TRBD1 (6 bases). With 5 bases removed from V and 0 bases from J, the gap between germline ends came to 11 bases. Germline V gene data show CDR1 as LNHNV and CDR2 as YYDKDF (reference sequence). CDR3 length: 15 amino acids. The CDR3 reads CATSPDSNSNQPQHF. As DNA, the CDR3 is TGTGCCACCAGCCCGGACAGCAATAGCAATCAGCCCCAGCATTTT.

This clonotype was found a few times. This sequence joins TRBV4-2 and TRBJ2-2; 8 bases line up with TRBD2. Germline V gene lookup returns CDR1 LGHNA and CDR2 YNFKEQ. Trimming removed 4 bases from V and 0 bases from J; junction bases left unmatched: 16. This CDR3 comprises 20 residues. The CDR3 loop reads CASSLSQNGLAVANTGELFF. As DNA, the CDR3 is TGTGCCAGCAGCCTATCACAAAACGGACTAGCCGTGGCGAACACCGGGGAGCTGTTTTTT.

V and J are TRBV20-1 and TRBJ2-1; perhaps D is TRBD1 or TRBD2 (5 bases each). Germline loops: CDR1 DFQATT, CDR2 SNEGSKA (reference sequence). V was pared by 6 bases and J by 3 bases, with 12 bases between. This CDR3 is 13 amino acids long. DNA for the CDR3: TGCAGTGCAGGGGACGGATACTACAATGAGCAGTTCTTC. Encoded protein: CSAGDGYYNEQFF.

This clonotype was detected many times. V gene TRBV27 combines with J gene TRBJ2-3, with D hard to call. The length of the CDR3 is 11 residues. Germline V gene data show CDR1 as MNHEY and CDR2 as SMNVEV (reference sequence). V lost 7 bases and J lost 3, with 5 bases in between. The CDR3 sequence is CASTWTDTQYF. Here the CDR3 DNA reads TGTGCCAGCACCTGGACAGATACGCAGTATTTT.

This clonotype occurred a few times. One end of the junction varies from germline; a read error may be responsible. V usage is TRBV12-5 and J usage is TRBJ1-1; D unresolved. CDR1 LGHNT and CDR2 FRNRAP come from the germline V gene. The CDR3 totals 14 residues. The CDR3 sequence is CASAQAGLGTEALF. The CDR3 DNA follows: TGTGCTAGTGCTCAGGCGGGTTTGGGCACTGAAGCTCTCTTT.

In its sample, this clonotype was seen many times. CDR3 in DNA: TGTGCCAGCAGTTACTCGATCGGAGGAAGGGGGCGTACTGAAGCTTTCTTT. Protein: CASSYSIGGRGRTEAFF. This chain uses TRBV6-2 or TRBV6-3 with TRBJ1-1, with TRBD1 identical over 7 bases. The CDR3 consists of 17 residues. The V gene end was trimmed by 0 bases and the J gene end by 5 bases; junction bases not matched to a gene: 12. CDR1 MNHEY and CDR2 SVGEGT come from the germline V gene.